These T cell receptor beta chains were read from a single sample in a study of blood T cell repertoires in COVID-19. Libraries were prepared by immunoSEQ multiplex PCR; TCRdb keeps only in-frame clonotypes and omits some of them. The sample carries about 480,000 clones, about 88% recorded once. The sequenced material came from peripheral blood. These receptors originate from a woman in her forties or fifties with COVID-19, enrolled during active disease. The CDR3 runs from the conserved cysteine through the conserved F or W. Fields, in order: clone size, J gene, D gene, V gene, CDR3 protein, CDR3 DNA. The D gene is left open where the match is weak. Clone size is shown for a subset of rows, as once, few, many or a class of expanded clone.

NA | TRBJ2-2 | NA | TRBV7-3 | CASSLTARVEAGELFF | TGTGCCAGCAGCTTAACGGCGAGGGTGGAGGCCGGGGAGCTGTTTTTT
NA | TRBJ2-7 | NA | TRBV5-1 | CASSPGHSFYEQYF | TGCGCCAGCAGCCCGGGACACTCCTTCTACGAGCAGTACTTC
NA | TRBJ1-3 | NA | TRBV29-1 | CSVDSGGGSTSGNTIYF | TGCAGCGTTGATTCGGGGGGAGGGAGCACCTCTGGAAACACCATATATTTT
NA | TRBJ2-7 | TRBD1 | TRBV6-1 | CASSEGEQGFSYEQYF | TGTGCCAGCAGTGAAGGAGAACAGGGGTTCTCCTACGAGCAGTACTTC
NA | TRBJ2-3 | NA | TRBV18 | CASSPVRGSTDTQYF | TGTGCCAGCTCACCGGTGCGGGGTAGCACAGATACGCAGTATTTT
NA | TRBJ2-3 | NA | TRBV3-1/TRBV3-2 | CASSQVGGTSTDTQYF | TGTGCCAGCAGCCAAGTCGGGGGGACAAGCACAGATACGCAGTATTTT
NA | TRBJ2-7 | NA | TRBV1 | CTSSQDKGDPTSYEQYF | TGCACCAGCAGCCAAGATAAGGGGGACCCGACCTCCTACGAGCAGTACTTC
NA | TRBJ2-7 | TRBD1 | TRBV5-4 | CASKPTGGEPYEQYF | TGTGCCAGCAAGCCGACAGGGGGTGAACCTTACGAGCAGTACTTC
once | TRBJ1-1 | TRBD1 | TRBV12-3/TRBV12-4 | CASSSSDRVEAFF | TGTGCCAGCAGTTCATCAGACAGGGTAGAAGCTTTCTTT
NA | TRBJ1-1 | NA | TRBV27 | CASSFGRGTEAFF | TGTGCCAGCAGTTTCGGCAGGGGCACTGAAGCTTTCTTT
NA | TRBJ2-1 | NA | TRBV5-1 | CASISGNDEQFF | TGCGCCAGCATTTCAGGGAACGATGAGCAGTTCTTC
NA | TRBJ1-2 | TRBD1 | TRBV12-5 | CASGFKGIKGQDPYYGYTF | TGTGCTAGTGGTTTTAAGGGTATTAAGGGACAGGACCCTTACTATGGCTACACCTTC
NA | TRBJ1-1 | NA | TRBV5-6 | CASSIRTGNMNTEAFF | TGTGCCAGCAGCATCCGGACGGGGAACATGAACACTGAAGCTTTCTTT
NA | TRBJ1-1 | NA | TRBV19 | CASTFPGTEAFF | TGTGCCAGTACGTTCCCCGGCACTGAAGCTTTCTTT
once | TRBJ1-2 | NA | TRBV19 | CASSIDLEGGGYTF | TGTGCCAGTAGTATAGATCTAGAGGGCGGTGGCTACACCTTC